This T cell receptor beta chain was found in a study of blood T cells in healthy people across ages. Study context: Template-switching capture recovered about one barcoded beta molecule per two T cells.

A J-beta primer mix and a sample-barcoded 5' primer were used in a second PCR of about 7 to 12 cycles. Tagging of each cDNA molecule was performed by a template-switch adaptor with 12 random nucleotides. TCRdb analysed the 5' RACE reads with MiXCR anew, one entry per CDR3 protein. The sample carries 800,000 to 950,000 distinct CDR3 sequences, under 35% recorded once. The CDR3 has 16 residues. Germline CDR1 reads ENHRY; CDR2 reads SYGVKD. V shed 3 bases and J 3 bases; nucleotides not matched to a gene: 8. They isolated at least 6 million PBMCs from each sample. Ten or more counts support this clonotype. Separately, the same data were catalogued under a study of T cells of mothers and their children. That work states: Maternal samples each gave over 9.5 million TCR beta CDR3 reads, and child samples 3 million to 3.5 million each.

What was sequenced was blood. The receptor was derived from a middle-aged woman in good health. This chain links TRBV10-3 with TRBJ2-5, with 9 bases lining up with TRBD1. Written as DNA, the CDR3 is TGTGCCATCAGTGACCCCGGGACAGGGAATAAAGAGACCCAGTACTTC. Its protein is CAISDPGTGNKETQYF.